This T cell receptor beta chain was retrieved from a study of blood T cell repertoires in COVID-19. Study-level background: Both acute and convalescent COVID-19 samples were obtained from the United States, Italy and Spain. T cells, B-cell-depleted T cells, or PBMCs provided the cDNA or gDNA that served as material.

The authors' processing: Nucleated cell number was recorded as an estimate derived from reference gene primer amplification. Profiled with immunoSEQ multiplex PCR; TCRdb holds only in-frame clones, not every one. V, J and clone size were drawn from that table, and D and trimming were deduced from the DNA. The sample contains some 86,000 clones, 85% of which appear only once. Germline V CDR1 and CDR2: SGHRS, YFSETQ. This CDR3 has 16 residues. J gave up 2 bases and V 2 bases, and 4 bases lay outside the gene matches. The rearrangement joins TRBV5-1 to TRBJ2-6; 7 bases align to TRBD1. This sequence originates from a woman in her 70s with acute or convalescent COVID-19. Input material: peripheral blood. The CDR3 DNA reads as TGCGCCAGCAGCTTCACAGGGGACGCTGGGGCCAACGTCCTGACTTTC. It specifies CASSFTGDAGANVLTF. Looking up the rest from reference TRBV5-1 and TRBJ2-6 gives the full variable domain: KAGVTQTPRYLIKTRGQQVTLSCSPISGHRSVSWYQQTPGQGLQFLFEYFSETQRNKGNFPGRFSGRQFSNSRSEMNVSTLELGDSALYLCASSFTGDAGANVLTFGAGSRLTVL.